These 23 T cell receptor beta chains originate from one sample sequenced in a study of shared clonotypes between healthy human individuals. Libraries were prepared by immunoSEQ multiplex PCR; TCRdb keeps only in-frame clonotypes and omits some of them. The sample carries 200,000 to 250,000 clones, about 65% recorded once. The sequenced material came from memory CD4+ T cells sorted from blood. Subset: CD45RA-negative fraction. All receptors come from a man in his thirties or forties in good health.

This chain links TRBV5-1 with TRBJ2-7; perhaps TRBD2 as D (6 bases). Germline CDR1 is SGHRS and CDR2 is YFSETQ. The V end was cut by 3 bases, the J end by 6 bases, with 16 bases between. The CDR3 length is 14 residues. CDR3 loop: CASSSQGPEGEQYF. CDR3 nucleotides: TGCGCCAGCAGCTCCCAGGGTCCGGAGGGCGAGCAGTACTTC.

The chain recombines TRBV6-6 with TRBJ1-1; no clear D gene. V was pared by 5 bases and J by 4 bases, with 11 bases between. Per the germline V gene, CDR1 is MNHNY and CDR2 is SVGAGI (reference sequence). The CDR3 consists of 13 residues. CDR3 in DNA: TGTGCCAGCAGTCGGGGTTCTGGCACTGAAGCTTTCTTT. Translating it yields CASSRGSGTEAFF.

This clone was counted a single time. This sequence joins TRBV7-9 and TRBJ2-3, with D perhaps TRBD1 (5 bases). Germline values: CDR1 SEHNR, CDR2 FQNEAQ (reference sequence). The CDR3 spans 16 residues. Trimming removed 5 bases from V and 5 bases from J, with 20 bases in between. CDR3 region: CASSPYRGREVDTQYF. CDR3 DNA sequence: TGTGCCAGCAGCCCCTACCGAGGCAGGGAAGTAGATACGCAGTATTTT.

The chain combines TRBV18 with TRBJ2-7; the match to TRBD2 covers 7 bases. The CDR3 contains 16 residues. With V trimmed by 2 bases and J by 2 bases, 9 bases remained unmatched. CDR1 and CDR2 (germline): KGHSH, LQKENI. CDR3 DNA sequence: TGTGCCAGCTCACCATTAGTAACTAGCGCAACCTACGAGCAGTACTTC. The encoded protein is CASSPLVTSATYEQYF.

The rearrangement uses TRBV18 and TRBJ1-3; D not resolved. The V gene lost 5 bases and the J gene lost 0 bases, with 8 bases spanning the gap. The CDR3 has 14 residues. Germline CDR1 and CDR2: KGHSH and LQKENI. CDR3 bases: TGTGCCAGCTCAACTACGGACTCTGGAAACACCATATATTTT. As protein: CASSTTDSGNTIYF.

This clone was observed a handful of times. The chain links TRBV5-1 to TRBJ2-3, with TRBD2 matching 8 bases. Germline V gene sequence: CDR1 SGHRS, CDR2 YFSETQ. The CDR3 loop spans 16 amino acids. Trimming cost V 4 bases and J 5 bases; bases outside gene matches: 12. This CDR3 is CASSRVAGGVGDTQYF. The CDR3, as DNA: TGCGCCAGCAGCCGGGTCGCGGGAGGTGTTGGAGATACGCAGTATTTT.

Concerning this clone itself: With a much larger clone just one base away, this may be a read error. V gene TRBV7-3 combines with J gene TRBJ2-3; TRBD1 is a possible D gene (6 bases). CDR1 and CDR2 (germline): SGHTA, FQGTGA. The CDR3 contains 14 residues. Trimming removed 3 bases at V and 2 bases at J, with 9 bases between. The CDR3 is CASSLGHHTDTQYF. CDR3 DNA: TGTGCCAGCAGCTTGGGACACCACACAGATACGCAGTATTTT.

V is TRBV10-1 and J is TRBJ2-3; D is undetermined. With 8 bases removed from V and 0 bases from J, the gap between germline ends came to 18 bases. Germline CDR1 WNHNN, CDR2 SYGVQD (reference sequence). The CDR3 spans 16 residues. CDR3 region: CASSIADGTSTDTQYF. CDR3 sequence (DNA): TGCGCCAGCTCAATCGCGGACGGAACTAGCACAGATACGCAGTATTTT.

The chain employs TRBV18 and TRBJ1-1; a possible D gene is TRBD1 (5 bases). Trimming removed 3 bases at V and 10 bases at J, with 21 bases between. Germline V gene data show CDR1 as KGHSH and CDR2 as LQKENI. The CDR3 length is 15 residues. The CDR3 nucleotides are TGTGCCAGCTCACCGCAAGGGGCTCGGAGTGGCGGAGCTTTCTTT. This gives the protein CASSPQGARSGGAFF.

The rearrangement joins TRBV18 to TRBJ1-4; 7 positions agree with TRBD1. There are 15 residues in the CDR3. V trimming: 4 bases; J trimming: 7 bases; junction bases outside the gene matches: 9. Germline V lookup: CDR1 KGHSH, CDR2 LQKENI. CDR3 sequence (DNA): TGTGCCAGCTCACTGACAGGGCCCGGGTCTGAAAAACTGTTTTTT. This sequence encodes CASSLTGPGSEKLFF. The full variable domain, rest sourced from reference TRBV18 and TRBJ1-4, is NAGVMQNPRHLVRRRGQEARLRCSPMKGHSHVYWYRQLPEEGLKFMVYLQKENIIDESGMPKERFSAEFPKEGPSILRIQQVVRGDSAAYFCASSLTGPGSEKLFFGSGTQLSVL.

This clone was counted many times. Here the CDR3 reads CASSLGVVGNTEAFF. CDR3 bases: TGTGCCAGCAGCTTAGGTGTGGTGGGGAACACTGAAGCTTTCTTT. V and J are TRBV11-2 and TRBJ1-1; D gene uncertain. V lost 1 base to trimming and J lost 1 base, with 10 bases between them. Germline CDR1 is SGHAT and CDR2 is FQNNGV. This CDR3 comprises 15 residues. Complete variable domain (other parts from reference TRBV11-2 and TRBJ1-1): EAGVAQSPRYKIIEKRQSVAFWCNPISGHATLYWYQQILGQGPKLLIQFQNNGVVDDSQLPKDRFSAERLKGVDSTLKIQPAKLEDSAVYLCASSLGVVGNTEAFFGQGTRLTVV.

CDR3 nucleotide sequence: TGTGCCAGCAGCTCCCGAGGGCCGTTCTCCTTGGAGCAGTACTTC. Amino acid sequence: CASSSRGPFSLEQYF. V gene TRBV7-9 combines with J gene TRBJ2-7, with a tentative D call TRBD2 (5 bases). The CDR3 is 15 residues long. CDR1 SEHNR and CDR2 FQNEAQ come from the germline V gene (reference sequence). The ends were cut back, 4 bases at V and 7 bases at J, with 20 bases in the middle.

The chain carries TRBV11-3 and TRBJ2-1, with TRBD2 matching 8 bases. This CDR3 comprises 15 residues. V lost 2 bases and J lost 7; bases outside the gene matches: 7. Germline assignment: CDR1 SGHNT and CDR2 YENEEA. CDR3: CASSLLSGSGNEQFF. The CDR3 bases are TGTGCCAGCAGCTTACTAAGCGGGAGTGGTAATGAGCAGTTCTTC.

This clone was found once. V usage is TRBV14 and J usage is TRBJ1-1; weak D call: TRBD1 (6 bases). Deletions cut 1 base from V and 0 bases from J, with 30 bases between. The CDR3 is 22 amino acids. Germline V gene lookup returns CDR1 SGHDN and CDR2 FVKESK. CDR3 sequence: CASSQVGQQSWGRRQVNTEAFF. The DNA for the CDR3 is TGTGCCAGCAGCCAAGTTGGACAGCAAAGTTGGGGCCGACGTCAAGTGAACACTGAAGCTTTCTTT.

The gene calls are TRBV5-4 and TRBJ2-3, with TRBD2 matching over 9 bases. This CDR3 is built from 17 residues. Trimming cost V 4 bases and J 0 bases; bases outside gene matches: 9. From germline, CDR1 is SGHNT and CDR2 YYREEE (reference sequence). CDR3 in amino acids: CASSPGLAPASTDTQYF. In DNA form, the CDR3 reads TGTGCCAGCAGCCCGGGACTAGCTCCCGCTAGCACAGATACGCAGTATTTT. Based on the CDR3 plus reference TRBV5-4 and TRBJ2-3, the full variable domain is ETGVTQSPTHLIKTRGQQVTLRCSSQSGHNTVSWYQQALGQGPQFIFQYYREEENGRGNFPPRFSGLQFPNYSSELNVNALELDDSALYLCASSPGLAPASTDTQYFGPGTRLTVL.

The chain carries TRBV29-1 and TRBJ2-1; 8 bases map to TRBD2. V shed 0 bases and J 4 bases; nucleotides not matched to a gene: 14. The germline V gene encodes CDR1 SQVTM and CDR2 ANQGSEA. The CDR3 loop spans 18 amino acids. The CDR3 here is CSVEEGLAGQGFYNEQFF. CDR3 DNA sequence: TGCAGCGTTGAAGAGGGGCTAGCGGGCCAGGGGTTTTACAATGAGCAGTTCTTC.

The V call is TRBV7-2, the J call TRBJ1-2; TRBD1 is a possible D gene (5 bases). The CDR3 extends over 13 amino acids. Looked up from germline, CDR1 is SGHTA and CDR2 is FQGNSA. Trimming took off 5 bases at V and 7 bases at J, with 14 bases between the two ends. CDR3 nucleotides: TGTGCCAGCAGCCCTGGGCGGGGCCGTGGCTACACCTTC. Amino acids: CASSPGRGRGYTF. Full variable domain (missing parts from reference TRBV7-2 and TRBJ1-2): GAGVSQSPSNKVTEKGKDVELRCDPISGHTALYWYRQSLGQGLEFLIYFQGNSAPDKSGLPSDRFSAERTGGSVSTLTIQRTQQEDSAVYLCASSPGRGRGYTFGSGTRLTVV.

The chain is built from TRBV9 and TRBJ2-2, with D possibly matching TRBD2 (5 bases). CDR1 and CDR2 (germline): SGDLS, YYNGEE. V was clipped by 0 bases and J by 7 bases, with 10 bases between them. This CDR3 has 14 residues. CDR3 bases: TGTGCCAGCAGCGTAGCGATACGGGGCGGGGAGCTGTTTTTT. Encoded protein: CASSVAIRGGELFF.

The rearrangement joins TRBV19 to TRBJ1-3; no clear D. CDR1 and CDR2 (germline): LNHDA, SQIVND (reference sequence). Trimming left V 9 bases short and J 0 bases short, with 6 bases between. CDR3 length: 12 residues. CDR3: CASVSSGNTIYF. For the CDR3, the DNA is TGTGCCAGCGTGAGCTCTGGAAACACCATATATTTT.

This clone was counted only a few times. The V and J genes are TRBV28 and TRBJ2-7; D unresolved. Germline V CDR1 and CDR2: MDHEN, SYDVKM. V was pared by 8 bases and J by 2 bases, with 7 bases between. The CDR3 consists of 11 residues. CDR3 nucleotide sequence: TGTGCCAGCTCATGGGCCTACGAGCAGTACTTC. It codes for CASSWAYEQYF. The whole variable domain, remainder taken from reference TRBV28 and TRBJ2-7, is DVKVTQSSRYLVKRTGEKVFLECVQDMDHENMFWYRQDPGLGLRLIYFSYDVKMKEKGDIPEGYSVSREKKERFSLILESASTNQTSMYLCASSWAYEQYFGPGTRLTVT.

The genes are TRBV13 and TRBJ2-1; 14 bases line up with TRBD2. Trimming at V came to 4 bases and at J to 1 base, leaving 9 bases not matched to a gene. The CDR3 consists of 19 residues. Per germline, CDR1 PRHDT and CDR2 FYEKMQ (reference sequence). The CDR3 sequence is CASSSTSGGAGISYNEQFF. The CDR3 bases are TGTGCCAGCAGCTCGACTAGCGGGGGGGCGGGCATATCCTACAATGAGCAGTTCTTC.

J is TRBJ1-1 and V is TRBV5-6; D gene unclear. The germline V and J ends were trimmed by 3 bases and 4 bases, with 16 bases remaining between them. Germline CDR1 reads SGHDT; CDR2 reads YYEEEE. The CDR3 loop spans 15 amino acids. CDR3 loop: CASSSGPLRGTEAFF. The CDR3 nucleotides are TGTGCCAGCAGCTCCGGTCCCCTTCGCGGCACTGAAGCTTTCTTT.

The V and J genes are TRBV5-1 and TRBJ2-2; 10 bases are a match to TRBD2. The V gene's germline CDR1 is SGHRS and CDR2 YFSETQ. CDR3 size: 15 residues. The trim removed 5 bases at V and 4 bases at J, leaving 5 bases unmatched. CDR3 nucleotides: TGCGCCAGCAGGAACCTAGCGGGGGCCACCGGGGAGCTGTTTTTT. It translates to CASRNLAGATGELFF.